This T cell receptor (beta chain) appears in the sequencing data of a study of cytomegalovirus exposure and HLA in healthy donors. The study's findings and limits: As a later analysis revealed, most CMV-associated TCR beta chains appeared HLA-restricted.

Of note for this clone: The antigen is not known.

CDR3 size: 13 residues. V dropped 5 bases and J dropped 5 bases, with 12 bases sitting between them. Germline V lookup: CDR1 SGHNT, CDR2 YYREEE (reference sequence). A multiplex PCR was run with 60 Vbeta primers and 13 Jbeta primers. Assay used: immunoSEQ multiplex PCR; TCRdb lists only in-frame clones, some missing. The sample has about 92,000 clones, about 83% seen once; the top ten hold around 5.2%. The origin of this receptor is a woman under 30 in good health and CMV-seropositive. The sample was PBMCs. The V and J genes are TRBV5-4 and TRBJ2-3; maybe TRBD1 (5 bases). DNA of the CDR3: TGTGCCAGCAGTGGCCAGGGAATAGATACGCAGTATTTT. Amino acids: CASSGQGIDTQYF. Using reference TRBV5-4 and TRBJ2-3 for the parts outside the CDR3, the full variable domain is ETGVTQSPTHLIKTRGQQVTLRCSSQSGHNTVSWYQQALGQGPQFIFQYYREEENGRGNFPPRFSGLQFPNYSSELNVNALELDDSALYLCASSGQGIDTQYFGPGTRLTVL.